The 21 T cell receptor beta chains below come from one sample, sequenced in a study of regulatory T cells in long-lasting Graves disease. Time point meaning: newly diagnosed GD, antithyroid drugs for less than 3 months. PBMC-derived RNA was used for the TCR library. CDR3-region Arm-PCR and iRepertoire HTBI primers produced the TCR beta libraries. In TCRdb, the multiplex PCR reads were re-called with MiXCR into one record per CDR3 protein. The sample lists about 400,000 distinct CDR3 sequences, 15% to 17% seen once, with 22% in the top ten. Specimen: peripheral blood mononuclear cells (PBMCs), collected at new diagnosis, from a patient treated with antithyroid drugs. Every receptor here comes from a female donor with Graves disease.

This clonotype was seen a handful of times. This probably arose from a read error, given a far larger clone one base away. The chain combines TRBV27 with TRBJ1-5; D possibly corresponds to TRBD1 (6 bases). In germline, CDR1 is MNHEY, CDR2 SMNVEV (reference sequence). The CDR3 extends over 14 amino acids. V was clipped by 5 bases and J by 2 bases, with 10 bases between them. The CDR3 reads CASSGGAGNQPQHF. In DNA form, the CDR3 reads TGTGCCAGCAGTGGGGGCGCGGGCAATCAGCCCCAGCATTTT.

The sample holds many counts of this clonotype. The chain recombines TRBV6-2 or TRBV6-3 with TRBJ1-2; the D is unclear. This CDR3 is built from 13 residues. From germline, CDR1 is MNHEY and CDR2 SVGEGT. V lost 5 bases and J 8 bases, leaving 15 bases between the germline ends. The CDR3 here is CASSPRKHPGYTF. CDR3 nucleotide sequence: TGTGCCAGCAGTCCCCGGAAGCACCCCGGCTACACCTTC.

The rearrangement joins TRBV12-3 or TRBV12-4 to TRBJ1-1; D gene ambiguous. The CDR3 spans 14 residues. V was clipped by 6 bases and J by 1 base, with 12 bases between them. CDR3 residues: CASREGPENTEAFF. CDR3 DNA: TGTGCCAGCAGGGAGGGTCCGGAGAACACTGAAGCTTTCTTT.

This clonotype was observed a few times. The chain recombines TRBV9 with TRBJ2-3; D could derive from TRBD1 or TRBD2 (5 bases each). Trimming left V 0 bases short and J 1 base short, with 9 bases between. This CDR3 is built from 15 residues. The V gene's germline CDR1 is SGDLS and CDR2 YYNGEE. The CDR3 bases are TGTGCCAGCAGCGTAGACGGGGCGGGCACAGATACGCAGTATTTT. Amino acids: CASSVDGAGTDTQYF.

As concerns this clonotype: A much larger clone sits a single nucleotide away, making a read error possible. This chain links TRBV29-1 with TRBJ1-3, with 7 positions matching TRBD1. The CDR3 loop spans 13 amino acids. The germline CDR1 and CDR2 sequences are SQVTM and ANQGSEA. Unmatched junction bases numbered 11, after V lost 7 bases and J lost 8 bases. The DNA of the CDR3 is TGCAGCGGAGCAGGGGGAGAAAGAGACACCATATATTTT. Its protein product is CSGAGGERDTIYF.

This clonotype was found many times. The chain joins TRBV7-2 to TRBJ2-5, with 9 bases identical to TRBD2. J lost 5 bases, V lost 2 bases, and 9 bases had no gene match. Germline V gene lookup returns CDR1 SGHTA and CDR2 FQGNSA. This CDR3 spans 16 amino acids. CDR3 nucleotides: TGTGCCAGCAGCTTACAGCTAGCGGGGAATCCGGAGACCCAGTACTTC. This translates into CASSLQLAGNPETQYF.

This clonotype was recorded at least ten times. J is TRBJ2-6 and V is TRBV2; tentative D call: TRBD2 (5 bases). CDR3 length equals 20 residues. Per germline, CDR1 SNHLY and CDR2 FYNNEI. V was cut by 6 bases and J by 4 bases, with 28 bases left in between. This CDR3 reads CASRSTPPRRSSTGANVLTF. DNA for the CDR3: TGTGCCAGCAGATCAACCCCCCCTCGGAGGTCTAGTACCGGGGCCAACGTCCTGACTTTC.

The chain combines TRBV30 with TRBJ1-1; a possible D gene is TRBD1 (5 bases). Trimming left V 2 bases short and J 6 bases short, with 13 bases between. Germline CDR1 reads GTSNPN; CDR2 reads SVGIG (reference sequence). The CDR3 has 13 amino acids. CDR3 region: CAWSSDILPEAFF. As DNA, the CDR3 is TGTGCCTGGAGTTCGGACATCCTCCCTGAAGCTTTCTTT.

This clonotype was recorded only once. The chain carries TRBV28 and TRBJ2-7; TRBD1 matches 12 bases. Germline V gene sequence: CDR1 MDHEN, CDR2 SYDVKM. V dropped 8 bases and J dropped 7; count of bases not matched to a gene: 12. The CDR3 runs 15 residues. CDR3 DNA sequence: TGTGCCAGCGGGGGATCGGGACAGGGGGCTGGGGAGCAGTACTTC. Translated, it gives CASGGSGQGAGEQYF.

This clonotype is a singleton in its sample. The chain couples TRBV27 to TRBJ2-7; maybe TRBD1 (5 bases). CDR3 length: 13 amino acids. Germline CDR1 is MNHEY and CDR2 is SMNVEV (reference sequence). Trimming shortened V by 8 bases and J by 7 bases, and 18 bases separated the two germline ends. The CDR3 is CASWTNGVWEQYF. In nucleotides, the CDR3 is TGTGCCAGCTGGACAAATGGAGTGTGGGAGCAGTACTTC.

J is TRBJ1-5 and V is TRBV3-1; D possibly corresponds to TRBD1 (6 bases). V lost 1 base and J lost 0, with 16 bases in between. This CDR3 region has 18 residues. CDR1 LGHDT and CDR2 YNNKEL come from the germline V gene (reference sequence). CDR3 sequence: CASSQGLRGGYSNQPQHF. CDR3 coding DNA: TGTGCCAGCAGCCAAGGACTAAGGGGGGGTTATAGCAATCAGCCCCAGCATTTT.

To note about this clonotype: This sequence may be a read error, since a much larger clone differs from it by one base. The rearrangement joins TRBV27 to TRBJ2-7, with a tentative D call TRBD1 (6 bases). Germline V gene lookup returns CDR1 MNHEY and CDR2 SMNVEV (reference sequence). This CDR3 is built from 15 residues. Trimming cost V 6 bases and J 6 bases, with 21 bases left between them. CDR3 sequence (DNA): TGTGCCAGCAGCAACACCGGGACATACTTGATCGAGCAGTACTTC. Its translation: CASSNTGTYLIEQYF.

This clonotype has at least ten counts. The genes are TRBV12-3 or TRBV12-4 and TRBJ2-7, with 7 bases matching TRBD2. The ends lost 2 bases at V and 5 bases at J; junction bases unmatched: 6. This CDR3 contains 14 residues. The CDR3 spells CASSLYRGSNEQYF. DNA of the CDR3: TGTGCCAGCAGTTTATACCGCGGGAGCAACGAGCAGTACTTC.

J is TRBJ2-1 and V is TRBV19; 7 bases align to TRBD1. The CDR3 is made up of 15 amino acids. V was pared by 7 bases and J by 1 base, with 7 bases of the junction left unmatched. Germline V gene lookup returns CDR1 LNHDA and CDR2 SQIVND (reference sequence). DNA of the CDR3: TGTGCCAGTAACCTCCTGACAGGGTCCTACAATGAGCAGTTCTTC. This codes for CASNLLTGSYNEQFF.

J is TRBJ2-4 and V is TRBV5-4; D perhaps matches TRBD2 (5 bases). V was cut by 4 bases and J by 0 bases, with 17 bases left in between. This CDR3 contains 17 residues. The germline CDR1 and CDR2 sequences are SGHNT and YYREEE (reference sequence). The CDR3 DNA sequence: TGTGCCAGCAGCCCGCAGGCCTCGGGGTTAGCCAAAAACATTCAGTACTTC. This encodes CASSPQASGLAKNIQYF.

This clonotype was recorded many times. V gene TRBV27 combines with J gene TRBJ2-3; no firm D call. The CDR3 spans 16 residues. CDR1 is MNHEY and CDR2 is SMNVEV in the germline V gene (reference sequence). V lost 3 bases, J lost 0 bases, and 13 bases lay in between. The CDR3 loop is CASSLARLPSTDTQYF. The CDR3 DNA follows: TGTGCCAGCAGTTTGGCCCGATTACCTAGCACAGATACGCAGTATTTT.

Ten or more counts support this clonotype. DNA for the CDR3: TGTGCCAGCAGCCCCTGGAGGTTTCGAGATACGCAGTATTTT. Translating it yields CASSPWRFRDTQYF. This chain joins TRBV14 and TRBJ2-3; tentative D call: TRBD2 (5 bases). V was pared by 4 bases and J by 5 bases, with 13 bases between. The CDR3 consists of 14 residues. In germline, CDR1 is SGHDN, CDR2 FVKESK.

This clonotype was observed at least ten times. V is TRBV12-3 or TRBV12-4 and J is TRBJ1-5; no firm D call. V gave up 1 base and J gave up 0 bases, with 7 bases separating them. The CDR3 is made up of 15 amino acids. The CDR3 spells CASSLELNSNQPQHF. The DNA for the CDR3 is TGTGCCAGCAGTTTAGAACTAAATAGCAATCAGCCCCAGCATTTT.

This clonotype was seen at least ten times. The chain employs TRBV7-2 and TRBJ1-1, with D unclear. Germline V gives CDR1 SGHTA, CDR2 FQGNSA. The CDR3 loop spans 16 amino acids. V lost 1 base, J lost 1 base, and 13 bases lay in between. CDR3 DNA sequence: TGTGCCAGCAGCTTAGATACTGGGCCACCGAACACTGAAGCTTTCTTT. It is translated as CASSLDTGPPNTEAFF.

This clonotype was recorded many times. The gene calls are TRBV15 and TRBJ1-1, with D unresolved. Germline V gene data show CDR1 as LNHNV and CDR2 as YYDKDF (reference sequence). With 1 base removed from V and 6 bases from J, the gap between germline ends came to 15 bases. The CDR3 contains 15 residues. The CDR3 DNA reads TGTGCCACCAGCAGAGTCATAGGGCCGGGCGCTGAAGCTTTCTTT. It yields the protein CATSRVIGPGAEAFF.

The chain combines TRBV28 with TRBJ2-7; TRBD1 matches 9 bases. This CDR3 is 15 amino acids long. V lost 4 bases and J lost 4; bases outside the gene matches: 8. Germline V gives CDR1 MDHEN, CDR2 SYDVKM. The CDR3 region has the DNA TGTGCCAGCAGTTACCCGGGACAGGGTCTTTACGAGCAGTACTTC. It is translated as CASSYPGQGLYEQYF.